The TCR beta chain described here comes from a study of control samples from healthy donors and cancer patients (dated by TCRdb to the early 2020s). Deletion took 6 bases off V and 3 bases off J, with a span of 20 bases between the germline ends. CDR1 and CDR2 (MNHEY, SVGEGT) derive from the germline V gene. Reading from cysteine to phenylalanine, the CDR3 counts 16 amino acids. The only DNA kept is the CDR3, 48 bases in frame from the first base. Preparation of the library involved the immunoSEQ multiplex PCR assay. In TCRdb, the immuneACCESS table is reduced to in-frame sequences with V and J assigned. These tables do not hold every clone; where another copy was compared, an unresolved V gene accounts for under half, and the others remain unexplained. This sample lists under 150,000 clones; around 88% were detected once. The ten largest clonotypes hold 3.4% of the sample. Comment on this clone: It lacks a known antigen. Per-nucleotide qualities are absent, and no much larger clonotype sits a single base away.

This clonotype originated in a man between 40 and 49 years old in good health. The chain is encoded by TRBV6-2 or TRBV6-3 joined to TRBJ1-1, with TRBD1 perhaps the D gene, on 6 matching bases. The sequencing sample was made of blood. The CDR3 sequence is CASSGLVMGADTEAFF. The DNA reads TGTGCCAGCAGCGGACTTGTCATGGGGGCGGACACTGAAGCTTTCTTT.